This T cell receptor beta chain came from a study of blood T cell repertoires in COVID-19. Generated by immunoSEQ multiplex PCR, the TCRdb table keeps only in-frame clones and is missing some. Of under 150,000 clones in the sample, about 75% were seen once. Germline V gene data show CDR1 as SGHNT and CDR2 as YENEEA. V was shortened by 0 bases and J by 7 bases, with 4 bases between the two germline ends. The CDR3 runs to 13 residues. Study members were between roughly 18 and 89 years old and lived in approximately 25 US regions. Participants' reported clinical history set cohort assignment. Before being deemed recovered, Cohort 3 donors had two negative PCRs, clearance, or symptom resolution.

Specimen: PBMCs or T cells enriched from blood (not recorded which). The chain carries TRBV11-3 and TRBJ1-6; D not resolved. The receptor was isolated from a woman in her fifties or sixties who had recovered from COVID-19. The DNA for the CDR3 is TGTGCCAGCAGCTTAGATGGCAATTCACCCCTCCACTTT. Its translation is CASSLDGNSPLHF.